This record concerns one TCR beta chain sequence. Its matching antigen is unknown. The data were taken from a study of cytomegalovirus exposure and HLA in healthy donors. It was with 60 Vbeta and 13 Jbeta primers that the PCR ran. Profiled with immunoSEQ multiplex PCR; TCRdb holds only in-frame clones, not every one. Here the sample spans some 220,000 clones, more than 60% being singletons. This CDR3 has 14 residues. Germline CDR1 and CDR2: LNHDA and SQIVND (reference sequence). With 6 bases clipped from V and 9 bases from J, the junction kept 9 bases outside the gene matches. Overall study results and limits: The authors excluded some V segments, including TRBV6-2 and TRBV6-3, as indistinguishable. Published work reported that the classifier diagnosed cytomegalovirus status with high specificity and sensitivity. The investigators catalogued 150 to 200 TCR beta chains as cytomegalovirus-associated.

This receptor was identified in a woman aged 55-70 years in good health and CMV-seropositive. The gene calls are TRBV19 and TRBJ2-5; 11 nucleotides line up with TRBD1. The sample comprised PBMCs. CDR3 region: CASRAGTGGRPQYF. CDR3 bases: TGTGCCAGTAGGGCCGGGACAGGGGGTAGGCCCCAGTACTTC.